These 32 T cell receptor beta chains came from one sample sequenced in a study of cytotoxic CD8 clonotypes in ibrutinib-treated CLL. Assay used: immunoSEQ multiplex PCR; TCRdb lists only in-frame clones, some missing. The table has some 130,000 clones, approximately 81% seen once; the top ten hold 3.3%. Sequenced material: PBMCs, taken after 24 months of ibrutinib treatment. These receptors were collected from a human donor with chronic lymphocytic leukemia.

This clone showed up just once. V gene TRBV6-6 combines with J gene TRBJ2-5; 7 nucleotides match TRBD2. CDR1 MNHNY and CDR2 SVGAGI come from the germline V gene (reference sequence). The V gene end was trimmed by 0 bases and the J gene end by 5 bases; junction bases not matched to a gene: 3. CDR3 length: 14 residues. The CDR3: CASSYSAGVETQYF. The DNA for the CDR3 is TGTGCCAGCAGTTACTCCGCGGGGGTGGAGACCCAGTACTTC.

CDR3 residues: CASSSPGQSEAFF. The CDR3 DNA reads TGTGCCAGCAGCTCCCCGGGACAGTCTGAAGCTTTCTTT. V gene TRBV11-3 combines with J gene TRBJ1-1, with 7 positions matching TRBD1. V gave up 4 bases and J gave up 6 bases; unmatched junction bases: 5. In germline, CDR1 is SGHNT, CDR2 YENEEA. The CDR3 is 13 residues long.

The chain joins TRBV7-2 to TRBJ2-7, with D hard to call. The CDR3 covers 14 residues. CDR1 is SGHTA, CDR2 FQGNSA, per germline. Between the trimmed V and J ends, which lost 5 bases and 5 bases, there was a span of 16 bases. The DNA of the CDR3 is TGTGCCAGCAGCCCGTTACACCATCTCGACGAGCAGTACTTC. Translation gives CASSPLHHLDEQYF.

CDR3: CAISPGTGVRGYGYTF. CDR3 in DNA: TGTGCCATCAGTCCAGGGACAGGGGTCAGGGGCTATGGCTACACCTTC. The rearrangement uses TRBV10-3 and TRBJ1-2, with 10 bases aligning to TRBD1. Germline values: CDR1 ENHRY, CDR2 SYGVKD. The J segment lost 4 bases and the V segment lost 5 bases, leaving 10 bases of the junction unmatched. The CDR3 length is 16 residues.

The chain joins TRBV6-7 to TRBJ2-1, with D tentatively TRBD1 or TRBD2 (5 bases each). TRBV6-7 is flagged as an ORF with uncertain function. Between the trimmed V and J ends, which lost 5 bases and 0 bases, there was a span of 23 bases. This CDR3 has 19 residues. In nucleotides, the CDR3 is TGTGCCAGCAGTGCCGTTCTGAGGGGCGGCCCTAACTCCTACAATGAGCAGTTCTTC. It translates to CASSAVLRGGPNSYNEQFF.

The chain combines TRBV18 with TRBJ1-1; no clear D gene. This CDR3 contains 12 residues. V was pared by 4 bases and J by 0 bases, with 3 bases between. The germline V gene encodes CDR1 KGHSH and CDR2 LQKENI. CDR3 sequence: CASSQVNTEAFF. The CDR3 nucleotides read TGTGCCAGCTCACAGGTGAACACTGAAGCTTTCTTT.

The chain couples TRBV7-8 to TRBJ2-5, with 7 bases identical to TRBD2. V was pared by 1 base and J by 4 bases, with 6 bases of the junction left unmatched. Germline assignment: CDR1 SGHVS and CDR2 FQNEAQ. CDR3 length: 15 residues. The CDR3 protein is CASSLDGTTLETQYF. CDR3 bases: TGTGCCAGCAGCTTAGACGGGACTACATTAGAGACCCAGTACTTC. The whole variable domain, remainder taken from reference TRBV7-8 and TRBJ2-5, is GAGVSQSPRYKVAKRGQDVALRCDPISGHVSLFWYQQALGQGPEFLTYFQNEAQLDKSGLPSDRFFAERPEGSVSTLKIQRTQQEDSAVYLCASSLDGTTLETQYFGPGTRLLVL.

The V gene is TRBV28, the J gene TRBJ2-5, with D maybe TRBD2 (7 bases). V was shortened by 6 bases and J by 3 bases, with 17 bases between the two germline ends. The CDR3 sequence is 15 residues long. Germline-derived CDR1 and CDR2 are MDHEN and SYDVKM. The DNA of the CDR3 is TGTGCCAGCAGGAGAGGGGGGGGGCCGGAAGAGACCCAGTACTTC. Translating gives CASRRGGGPEETQYF.

The V gene is TRBV7-2, the J gene TRBJ1-3; D gene unclear. Trimming cost V 4 bases and J 0 bases, with 4 bases left between them. This CDR3 contains 13 residues. Germline V gene lookup returns CDR1 SGHTA and CDR2 FQGNSA. CDR3 nucleotide sequence: TGTGCCAGCAGCTCCAGCTCTGGAAACACCATATATTTT. Protein: CASSSSSGNTIYF.

The chain uses TRBV7-9 and TRBJ2-5; 8 nucleotides align to TRBD1. CDR3 length: 14 amino acids. V lost 5 bases and J lost 3; bases outside the gene matches: 5. Germline V gene data show CDR1 as SEHNR and CDR2 as FQNEAQ (reference sequence). The CDR3, as DNA: TGTGCCAGCAGCCCCGGACAGGGAAAAGAGACCCAGTACTTC. It specifies CASSPGQGKETQYF. The variable domain in full, completed from reference TRBV7-9 and TRBJ2-5, reads DTGVSQNPRHKITKRGQNVTFRCDPISEHNRLYWYRQTLGQGPEFLTYFQNEAQLEKSRLLSDRFSAERPKGSFSTLEIQRTEQGDSAMYLCASSPGQGKETQYFGPGTRLLVL.

The J gene is TRBJ2-5, the V gene TRBV5-1; no firm D call. Gene TRBJ2-7 matches the end of the DNA better, so the J call may be wrong. CDR1 is SGHRS, CDR2 YFSETQ, per germline. This CDR3 is built from 14 residues. DNA for the CDR3: TGCGCCAGCAGCTTGGCCGATGGGACCTACGAGCAGTACTTC. It is translated as CASSLADGTYEQYF.

The chain carries TRBV19 and TRBJ1-2, with 7 bases fitting TRBD1. This CDR3 has 15 amino acids. Germline loops: CDR1 LNHDA, CDR2 SQIVND (reference sequence). V trimming: 7 bases; J trimming: 8 bases; junction bases outside the gene matches: 16. The CDR3 region is CASKKPGQKAGGYTF. Here the CDR3 DNA reads TGTGCCAGTAAGAAACCGGGACAGAAAGCCGGGGGCTACACCTTC.

This chain joins TRBV7-2 and TRBJ2-1; D unclear. The CDR3 contains 15 residues. V was pared by 4 bases and J by 3 bases, with 13 bases between. Germline lookup yields CDR1 SGHTA and CDR2 FQGNSA. CDR3 nucleotides: TGTGCCAGCAGCTCCTGGGGTCAATTCTACAATGAGCAGTTCTTC. It encodes CASSSWGQFYNEQFF.

This chain joins TRBV14 and TRBJ2-3; 8 positions match TRBD2. Germline V CDR1 and CDR2: SGHDN, FVKESK. The CDR3 has 15 residues. J lost 6 bases, V lost 3 bases, and 8 bases had no gene match. This CDR3 is CASSQLSGEWDTQYF. Here the CDR3 DNA reads TGTGCCAGCAGCCAGCTTAGCGGGGAATGGGATACGCAGTATTTT.

This clone was recorded once. V usage is TRBV5-1 and J usage is TRBJ2-5, with D perhaps TRBD2 (7 bases). From germline, CDR1 is SGHRS and CDR2 YFSETQ. V shed 4 bases and J shed 5 bases, with 24 bases lying between them. The CDR3 is made up of 17 amino acids. CDR3 in amino acids: CASSDNSLRGGLETQYF. In DNA form, the CDR3 reads TGCGCCAGCAGCGATAACTCCCTAAGGGGGGGGCTGGAGACCCAGTACTTC.

The V and J genes are TRBV9 and TRBJ2-3; D may be TRBD1 or TRBD2 (5 bases each). The V gene lost 2 bases and the J gene lost 2 bases, with 15 bases spanning the gap. In germline, CDR1 is SGDLS, CDR2 YYNGEE. The CDR3 has 16 amino acids. DNA of the CDR3: TGTGCCAGCAGCGTTGCCCCTGGGGGATCCACAGATACGCAGTATTTT. It codes for CASSVAPGGSTDTQYF.

The chain is built from TRBV28 and TRBJ2-1, with 7 bases identical to TRBD1. CDR3 size: 14 residues. Germline values: CDR1 MDHEN, CDR2 SYDVKM. With 4 bases clipped from V and 6 bases from J, the junction kept 6 bases outside the gene matches. The CDR3 loop reads CASSSRQGRNEQFF. The DNA for the CDR3 is TGTGCCAGCAGTTCCCGACAGGGTCGCAATGAGCAGTTCTTC.

This chain links TRBV5-6 with TRBJ1-2; a weak D match, TRBD1 (6 bases). This CDR3 comprises 14 residues. Germline CDR1 reads SGHDT; CDR2 reads YYEEEE. V gave up 2 bases and J gave up 3 bases, with 11 bases separating them. DNA of the CDR3: TGTGCCAGCAGCTTCCCCGACAGGCACTATGGCTACACCTTC. It encodes CASSFPDRHYGYTF.

The V gene is TRBV10-2, the J gene TRBJ1-5, with 9 positions matching TRBD1. CDR1 and CDR2 (germline): WSHSY, SAAADI. This CDR3 contains 14 residues. Germline trimming cut 10 bases from V and 4 bases from J; bases unmatched to any gene: 8. In nucleotides, the CDR3 is TGCGCCACCCAAGCCGACAGGGGGAATCAGCCCCAGCATTTT. Its protein product is CATQADRGNQPQHF.

The genes are TRBV28 and TRBJ1-2; D perhaps matches TRBD1 (5 bases). CDR1 and CDR2 (germline): MDHEN, SYDVKM. V lost 6 bases to trimming and J lost 4 bases, with 9 bases between them. CDR3 length: 12 residues. Here the CDR3 DNA reads TGTGCCAGCAGATCAGACAGCTATGGCTACACCTTC. It translates to CASRSDSYGYTF.

Here the CDR3 reads CARDRDRGLGGYTF. The CDR3 DNA sequence: TGTGCCAGAGATAGGGACAGGGGGCTCGGTGGCTACACCTTC. The gene calls are TRBV2 and TRBJ1-2; 12 nucleotides line up with TRBD1. Germline CDR1 is SNHLY and CDR2 is FYNNEI. CDR3 size: 14 residues. The V gene end was trimmed by 9 bases and the J gene end by 7 bases; junction bases not matched to a gene: 9.

The V gene is TRBV6-1, the J gene TRBJ2-7; TRBD2 matches at 7 bases. This CDR3 contains 14 residues. After removal of 4 bases from V and 0 bases from J, the junction contained 3 bases not matched to a gene. Germline-derived CDR1 and CDR2 are MNHNS and SASEGT. The CDR3 DNA reads as TGTGCCAGCAGTGGAGGCGGGAGCTCCTACGAGCAGTACTTC. Amino acids: CASSGGGSSYEQYF.

The rearrangement uses TRBV18 and TRBJ2-5, with 13 positions matching TRBD2. The CDR3 has 16 amino acids. The V segment lost 6 bases and the J segment 4 bases; nucleotides outside the gene matches: 8. Germline V gene sequence: CDR1 KGHSH, CDR2 LQKENI. CDR3 nucleotides: TGTGCCAGCTCGGCCACTAGCGGGGGGGCCAGAGAGACCCAGTACTTC. This encodes CASSATSGGARETQYF.

CDR3 in DNA: TGTGCCAGCAGCCAAGATAGGGACAGGGGCGACGAGCAGTACTTC. The encoded protein is CASSQDRDRGDEQYF. The V gene is TRBV14, the J gene TRBJ2-7, with 10 bases lining up with TRBD1. The CDR3 has 15 amino acids. CDR1 is SGHDN and CDR2 is FVKESK in the germline V gene. V was pared by 0 bases and J by 5 bases, with 4 bases of the junction left unmatched.

The chain couples TRBV2 to TRBJ2-7, with D possibly matching TRBD1 (8 bases). CDR1 and CDR2 from the germline V gene are SNHLY and FYNNEI. The V gene lost 6 bases and the J gene lost 4 bases, with 13 bases spanning the gap. The CDR3 totals 13 residues. The CDR3 reads CASSGQGGYEQYF. CDR3 DNA sequence: TGTGCCAGCAGCGGACAGGGAGGGTACGAGCAGTACTTC.

In DNA form, the CDR3 reads TGTGCCTGGAGTGTAACAGGGATTAATCAGCCCCAGCATTTT. It is translated as CAWSVTGINQPQHF. The rearrangement joins TRBV30 to TRBJ1-5, with TRBD1 as a possible D gene (6 bases). The germline V and J ends were trimmed by 0 bases and 4 bases, with 10 bases remaining between them. CDR3 length equals 14 residues. Germline V gene sequence: CDR1 GTSNPN, CDR2 SVGIG (reference sequence).

This chain uses TRBV6-5 with TRBJ1-1; possible D gene TRBD1, 5 bases. CDR1 is MNHEY and CDR2 is SVGAGI in the germline V gene. Trimming cost V 7 bases and J 4 bases, with 13 bases left between them. The CDR3 covers 13 residues. CDR3 nucleotide sequence: TGTGCCAGCATGGGCAGGGAGGGCACTGAAGCTTTCTTT. Its translation: CASMGREGTEAFF.

The V and J genes are TRBV15 and TRBJ2-7; 8 nucleotides match TRBD1. J was trimmed by 0 bases and V by 0 bases; bases with no gene match: 7. The V gene's germline CDR1 is LNHNV and CDR2 YYDKDF (reference sequence). This CDR3 contains 17 residues. In nucleotides, the CDR3 is TGTGCCACCAGCAGAGATAAGGGACAGGTAACCTCCTACGAGCAGTACTTC. It specifies CATSRDKGQVTSYEQYF. Variable domain in full (rest from reference TRBV15 and TRBJ2-7): DAMVIQNPRYQVTQFGKPVTLSCSQTLNHNVMYWYQQKSSQAPKLLFHYYDKDFNNEADTPDNFQSRRPNTSFCFLDIRSPGLGDTAMYLCATSRDKGQVTSYEQYFGPGTRLTVT.

This sequence joins TRBV6-4 and TRBJ2-1; D unclear. This CDR3 is built from 16 residues. V was pared by 8 bases and J by 8 bases, with 25 bases between. Germline assignment: CDR1 MRHNA and CDR2 SNTAGT. The CDR3 here is CASLSFSVLSMYEQFF. In DNA, the CDR3 is TGTGCCAGCCTTTCCTTTTCAGTCCTCTCAATGTATGAGCAGTTCTTC.

This chain links TRBV28 with TRBJ1-2, with D possibly TRBD1 on 5 matching bases. V was clipped by 2 bases and J by 4 bases, with 17 bases between them. The germline V gene has CDR1 MDHEN and CDR2 SYDVKM. This CDR3 is built from 16 residues. CDR3 in amino acids: CASSLIGRMGGYGYTF. In DNA form, the CDR3 reads TGTGCCAGCAGTTTAATAGGCAGGATGGGGGGCTATGGCTACACCTTC.

The chain employs TRBV18 and TRBJ2-3; D is perhaps TRBD2 (5 bases). CDR3 length: 13 residues. Germline CDR1 reads KGHSH; CDR2 reads LQKENI. V lost 3 bases and J 6 bases, leaving 10 bases between the germline ends. CDR3 sequence reads: CASSPEDGDTQYF. The CDR3 bases are TGTGCCAGCTCACCGGAGGATGGTGATACGCAGTATTTT.

J is TRBJ2-1 and V is TRBV7-2; 9 positions match TRBD2. The CDR3 loop spans 18 amino acids. Trimming removed 2 bases from V and 2 bases from J; junction bases left unmatched: 10. CDR1 is SGHTA and CDR2 is FQGNSA in the germline V gene. CDR3 loop: CASSLRGGGAIPYNEQFF. CDR3 bases: TGTGCCAGCAGCTTAAGGGGCGGGGGGGCCATCCCCTACAATGAGCAGTTCTTC.